These T cell receptor beta chains were read from a single sample in a study of T cells after yellow fever vaccination. TCRdb recomputed calls from the 5' RACE reads with MiXCR, one row per CDR3 protein. This repertoire shows about 85,000 distinct CDR3 sequences, 13% found once; its top ten account for 20% to 25%. The specimen comprised CD8+ T cells not binding an NS4B(214-222) dextramer, sorted from PBMCs, sampled approximately 20 days after the first yellow fever vaccination. Source of these receptors: a man younger than 35 who received the YFV17D yellow fever vaccine. CDR3s leave out the opening cysteine and the closing phenylalanine or tryptophan. Each record gives: V gene, clone size, J gene, CDR3 protein. Rows may omit the clone size; those that give it use once, few, many or a size class.

TRBV15	.	TRBJ2-3	ATSRDRQGARYTDTQY
TRBV19	.	TRBJ2-5	ASTGLGKTQY
TRBV29-1	few	TRBJ2-7	SVEGGRTYEQY
TRBV4-1	.	TRBJ1-1	ASSQDGRGDTEAF
TRBV9	few	TRBJ2-6	ASSVVAGPSGANVLT
TRBV4-2	.	TRBJ2-3	ASGTGGMDTQY
TRBV5-1	few	TRBJ2-2	ASAFLATGELF
TRBV4-3	few	TRBJ2-1	ASSQRLDGHLYNEQF
TRBV9	few	TRBJ1-1	ASSVAPVPRNTEAF
TRBV5-4	.	TRBJ2-1	ASSFRGGGSYNEQF
TRBV12-3/TRBV12-4	many	TRBJ2-7	ASMGISYEQY
TRBV12-3/TRBV12-4	few	TRBJ1-1	ASSFSGGTEAF
TRBV7-9	.	TRBJ2-5	ASSLSREETQY
TRBV24-1	many	TRBJ2-1	ATSDARDSHGYNEQF
TRBV6-5	few	TRBJ2-2	ASSYSATNTGELF
TRBV12-3/TRBV12-4	.	TRBJ2-1	ASSHRGRYNEQF
TRBV5-5	once	TRBJ1-5	ASGPGGANQPQH
TRBV7-2	.	TRBJ2-3	ASSPIPADTQY
TRBV4-1	few	TRBJ2-5	ASRGRGGGQETQY
TRBV7-6	.	TRBJ1-1	ASSLIRGPNTEAF
TRBV7-9	few	TRBJ1-2	ASSLPADGWDGYT
TRBV7-8	.	TRBJ1-2	ASSNGLLQGYT
TRBV6-2/TRBV6-3	.	TRBJ2-1	ASRTLSSVGNEQF
TRBV6-5	.	TRBJ1-1	ASSYYGGANTEAF
TRBV6-5	few	TRBJ1-6	ASSYRQEAGSPLH
TRBV27	.	TRBJ1-5	ASSRDRGQPQH
TRBV6-2/TRBV6-3	few	TRBJ1-1	ASSWGTVNTEAF
TRBV12-3/TRBV12-4	many	TRBJ1-1	ASSYTGLMNTEAF
TRBV6-6	few	TRBJ2-7	ASSFRQNYEQY
TRBV24-1	.	TRBJ1-2	ATSDPHYGYT
TRBV12-5	few	TRBJ1-6	ASGLGTDNSPLH
TRBV7-3	few	TRBJ2-1	ASSLNPRSYNEQF